The 26 T cell receptor beta chains below come from one sample, sequenced in a study of cytomegalovirus exposure and HLA in healthy donors. The PCR had 60 Vbeta and 13 Jbeta primers. Method: immunoSEQ multiplex PCR; TCRdb's copy keeps in-frame clones and lacks some. The sample consists of approximately 140,000 clones, more than 60% of them appearing once. Input material: PBMCs. These TCRs come from a male donor in good health and CMV-seronegative.

The chain carries TRBV6-6 and TRBJ2-3; D unclear. CDR1 and CDR2 (germline): MNHNY, SVGAGI (reference sequence). With 0 bases removed from V and 1 base from J, the gap between germline ends came to 5 bases. There are 14 residues in the CDR3. CDR3 in DNA: TGTGCCAGCAGTTACTCTCCCGGCACAGATACGCAGTATTTT. It encodes CASSYSPGTDTQYF.

The chain links TRBV11-2 to TRBJ2-3; the match to TRBD1 covers 9 bases. The CDR3 covers 14 residues. Germline CDR1 reads SGHAT; CDR2 reads FQNNGV. V dropped 3 bases and J dropped 6; count of bases not matched to a gene: 4. CDR3 amino acids: CASSLDRGRDTQYF. The CDR3 region has the DNA TGTGCCAGCAGCTTGGACAGGGGCCGGGATACGCAGTATTTT.

The V gene is TRBV7-2, the J gene TRBJ1-2; a weak D match, TRBD1 (5 bases). V lost 1 base and J lost 14, with 14 bases in between. Germline CDR1 SGHTA, CDR2 FQGNSA. CDR3 size: 12 residues. The CDR3, as DNA: TGTGCCAGCAGCTTAGGCTCGTGGGGGGTTACCTTC. Protein sequence: CASSLGSWGVTF. Filled out from reference TRBV7-2 and TRBJ1-2, the complete variable domain reads GAGVSQSPSNKVTEKGKDVELRCDPISGHTALYWYRQSLGQGLEFLIYFQGNSAPDKSGLPSDRFSAERTGGSVSTLTIQRTQQEDSAVYLCASSLGSWGVTFGSGTRLTVV.

The V gene is TRBV4-2, the J gene TRBJ2-6, with D unclear. Germline V lookup: CDR1 LGHNA, CDR2 YNFKEQ. V gave up 4 bases and J gave up 2 bases, with 3 bases separating them. The CDR3 length is 13 residues. CDR3 sequence reads: CASSLAGANVLTF. The CDR3 DNA sequence: TGTGCCAGCAGCCTAGCTGGGGCCAACGTCCTGACTTTC.

The chain employs TRBV18 and TRBJ2-2, with 9 positions matching TRBD1. Per the germline V gene, CDR1 is KGHSH and CDR2 is LQKENI. This CDR3 spans 17 amino acids. V lost 7 bases to trimming and J lost 5 bases; unmatched junction nucleotides: 14. CDR3 bases: TGTGCCAGCTTAACAACTAACAGGGGGCTATGGACCGGGGAGCTGTTTTTT. It is translated as CASLTTNRGLWTGELFF.

The chain has TRBV5-1 and TRBJ2-1; TRBD1 matches 8 bases. Germline trimming cut 3 bases from V and 3 bases from J; bases unmatched to any gene: 11. Germline V CDR1 and CDR2: SGHRS, YFSETQ. The CDR3 spans 17 residues. CDR3 in DNA: TGCGCCAGCAGCTCATCGGGACAGGCTCAAGACTACAATGAGCAGTTCTTC. Amino acids: CASSSSGQAQDYNEQFF.

This clone showed up just once. V usage is TRBV5-4 and J usage is TRBJ2-2; tentative D call: TRBD2 (5 bases). The germline V gene has CDR1 SGHNT and CDR2 YYREEE (reference sequence). The CDR3 extends over 15 amino acids. V was clipped by 4 bases and J by 7 bases, with 17 bases between them. The CDR3 bases are TGTGCCAGCAGCATACCTAGACCGGGGATCGGGGAGCTGTTTTTT. It yields the protein CASSIPRPGIGELFF.

In its sample, this clone was seen once. The chain has TRBV9 and TRBJ2-3; D not resolved. Trimming removed 1 base from V and 2 bases from J, with 8 bases in between. The CDR3 length is 14 residues. Germline assignment: CDR1 SGDLS and CDR2 YYNGEE. CDR3 loop: CASSVSSSTDTQYF. The CDR3 region has the DNA TGTGCCAGCAGCGTAAGTAGTTCCACAGATACGCAGTATTTT.

The chain combines TRBV9 with TRBJ2-2, with a possible D match to TRBD2 (6 bases). The V and J ends lost 6 bases and 7 bases respectively, with 10 bases between them. CDR3 size: 12 residues. The germline gives CDR1 SGDLS, CDR2 YYNGEE. As DNA, the CDR3 is TGTGCCAGCACGGAGGGTAGCGGGGAGCTGTTTTTT. Translated: CASTEGSGELFF.

V is TRBV29-1 and J is TRBJ2-4, with D possibly TRBD1 on 5 matching bases. CDR3 length equals 13 residues. V was clipped by 7 bases and J by 2 bases, with 12 bases between them. Germline V gene sequence: CDR1 SQVTM, CDR2 ANQGSEA. In DNA form, the CDR3 reads TGCAGCGGGCGTCAGGGTTCCAAAAACATTCAGTACTTC. Translation: CSGRQGSKNIQYF.

The rearrangement uses TRBV5-1 and TRBJ2-2; D gene ambiguous. V gave up 0 bases and J gave up 0 bases, with 12 bases separating them. CDR3 size: 17 residues. Germline-derived CDR1 and CDR2 are SGHRS and YFSETQ. The CDR3 loop is CASSLVPRSSNTGELFF. The CDR3 DNA reads TGCGCCAGCAGCTTGGTACCGCGCTCATCGAACACCGGGGAGCTGTTTTTT.

V usage is TRBV12-5 and J usage is TRBJ2-6; no clear D gene. Germline V lookup: CDR1 LGHNT, CDR2 FRNRAP. Trimming shortened V by 11 bases and J by 0 bases, and 8 bases separated the two germline ends. The CDR3 extends over 13 amino acids. This CDR3 is CAAATSGANVLTF. The CDR3 nucleotides read TGTGCTGCGGCAACCTCTGGGGCCAACGTCCTGACTTTC.

V and J are TRBV15 and TRBJ2-7; 8 bases line up with TRBD1. The J segment lost 2 bases and the V segment lost 8 bases, leaving 8 bases of the junction unmatched. The CDR3 contains 14 residues. Germline loops: CDR1 LNHNV, CDR2 YYDKDF (reference sequence). Written as DNA, the CDR3 is TGTGCCACCTTGGACAGGGCGTTTCCCTACGAGCAGTACTTC. Translated, it gives CATLDRAFPYEQYF.

This clone has a handful of counts. This chain links TRBV5-6 with TRBJ2-5, with 10 positions matching TRBD2. The CDR3 covers 15 residues. The V and J ends lost 2 bases and 3 bases, in that order; junction bases with no gene match: 4. Germline CDR1 and CDR2: SGHDT and YYEEEE. The CDR3 DNA sequence: TGTGCCAGCAGCTTCCTAGCGGGAGTTGAAGAGACCCAGTACTTC. Protein product: CASSFLAGVEETQYF.

This chain connects TRBV18 to TRBJ1-3; no definite D call. The CDR3 contains 17 residues. V was pared by 2 bases and J by 0 bases, with 14 bases between. The germline CDR1 and CDR2 sequences are KGHSH and LQKENI. The CDR3 bases are TGTGCCAGCTCACCATCCCAGGCTGGAGGCTCTGGAAACACCATATATTTT. This encodes CASSPSQAGGSGNTIYF.

V is TRBV30 and J is TRBJ1-2; D gene ambiguous. Per the germline V gene, CDR1 is GTSNPN and CDR2 is SVGIG (reference sequence). The V and J ends lost 4 bases and 4 bases respectively, with 13 bases between them. The CDR3 extends over 13 amino acids. The CDR3 DNA reads as TGTGCCTGGACCAGACGGGGAAGCTATGGCTACACCTTC. Its translation is CAWTRRGSYGYTF.

This clone has just a few counts. The chain carries TRBV7-9 and TRBJ2-1, with 7 bases fitting TRBD2. Germline V gene lookup returns CDR1 SEHNR and CDR2 FQNEAQ (reference sequence). This CDR3 spans 16 amino acids. After removal of 1 base from V and 3 bases from J, the junction contained 6 bases not matched to a gene. The CDR3 nucleotides read TGTGCCAGCAGCTTAGTCCCGGCGGGAGACTACAATGAGCAGTTCTTC. Its protein is CASSLVPAGDYNEQFF. Full variable domain (rest looked up from reference TRBV7-9 and TRBJ2-1): DTGVSQNPRHKITKRGQNVTFRCDPISEHNRLYWYRQTLGQGPEFLTYFQNEAQLEKSRLLSDRFSAERPKGSFSTLEIQRTEQGDSAMYLCASSLVPAGDYNEQFFGPGTRLTVL.

This chain uses TRBV12-5 with TRBJ1-2; TRBD1 matches 9 bases. Trimming cost V 2 bases and J 4 bases; bases outside gene matches: 11. CDR3 length: 17 residues. Germline V lookup: CDR1 LGHNT, CDR2 FRNRAP. CDR3 sequence reads: CASGLYIKTGGIYGYTF. In nucleotides, the CDR3 is TGTGCTAGTGGTTTGTACATTAAGACAGGGGGGATCTATGGCTACACCTTC.

This clone has just one count. In DNA form, the CDR3 reads TGTGCCAGCAGCGTAGTCGGGGGCTATAATTCACCCCTCCACTTT. Its protein product is CASSVVGGYNSPLHF. This rearrangement joins TRBV9 to TRBJ1-6; weak D call: TRBD1 (5 bases). The CDR3 spans 15 residues. Germline V gene data show CDR1 as SGDLS and CDR2 as YYNGEE. V lost 0 bases to trimming and J lost 3 bases, with 7 bases between them.

CDR3 sequence reads: CAWSVGGTGDETQYF. The CDR3, as DNA: TGTGCCTGGAGTGTGGGAGGGACAGGGGATGAGACCCAGTACTTC. The chain uses TRBV30 and TRBJ2-5; TRBD1 aligns across 10 bases. The CDR3 covers 15 residues. After removal of 0 bases from V and 5 bases from J, the junction contained 6 bases not matched to a gene. Looked up from germline, CDR1 is GTSNPN and CDR2 is SVGIG (reference sequence).

CDR3 nucleotides: TGTGCCTGGAGCCCGGCCTTGGGAGACACCTTC. Its protein is CAWSPALGDTF. This chain joins TRBV30 and TRBJ1-2; D remains unclear. V lost 3 bases and J lost 12, with 14 bases in between. CDR1 and CDR2 (germline): GTSNPN, SVGIG (reference sequence). The CDR3 covers 11 residues.

J is TRBJ1-2 and V is TRBV7-8; 7 nucleotides line up with TRBD1. CDR3 size: 12 residues. CDR1 and CDR2 (germline): SGHVS, FQNEAQ. The ends lost 2 bases at V and 8 bases at J; junction bases unmatched: 2. The CDR3 region is CASSLRQGGYTF. The CDR3 region has the DNA TGTGCCAGCAGCTTAAGACAGGGAGGCTACACCTTC. Combining the CDR3 with reference TRBV7-8 and TRBJ1-2 gives the whole variable domain GAGVSQSPRYKVAKRGQDVALRCDPISGHVSLFWYQQALGQGPEFLTYFQNEAQLDKSGLPSDRFFAERPEGSVSTLKIQRTQQEDSAVYLCASSLRQGGYTFGSGTRLTVV.

A note on this clone: Additional DNA sequences in this sample encode the identical CDR3. This rearrangement joins TRBV6-5 to TRBJ1-5; D ambiguous. CDR1 is MNHEY and CDR2 is SVGAGI in the germline V gene. The V end lost 0 bases, the J end lost 4 bases, and 4 bases lay between the germline ends. The CDR3 is 13 amino acids. The CDR3 region has the DNA TGTGCCAGCAGTTACTCGAGTAATCAGCCCCAGCATTTT. It codes for CASSYSSNQPQHF.

The rearrangement joins TRBV30 to TRBJ2-1; tentative D call: TRBD2 (6 bases). Trimming shortened V by 2 bases and J by 10 bases, and 15 bases separated the two germline ends. CDR1 is GTSNPN, CDR2 SVGIG, per germline (reference sequence). The CDR3 length is 13 residues. In DNA form, the CDR3 reads TGTGCCTGGAGTTTGGGGGTTCGGGGGGAGCAGTTCTTC. Residues: CAWSLGVRGEQFF.

This clone was recorded only once. CDR3 sequence: CASSVTEWDEQFF. In DNA form, the CDR3 reads TGCGCCAGCAGCGTGACAGAATGGGATGAGCAGTTCTTC. The chain couples TRBV5-1 to TRBJ2-1; D perhaps matches TRBD1 (5 bases). The CDR3 length is 13 residues. The V and J ends lost 4 bases and 8 bases respectively, with 13 bases between them. Germline-derived CDR1 and CDR2 are SGHRS and YFSETQ.

The V gene is TRBV7-2, the J gene TRBJ1-6, with a weak D call TRBD1 (6 bases). Trimming cost V 1 base and J 6 bases, with 10 bases left between them. The germline V gene encodes CDR1 SGHTA and CDR2 FQGNSA. The CDR3 sequence is 15 residues long. CDR3 loop: CASSLGWGLNSPLHF. The CDR3, as DNA: TGTGCCAGCAGCTTAGGGTGGGGGCTTAATTCACCCCTCCACTTT. Full variable domain (remainder filled in from reference TRBV7-2 and TRBJ1-6): GAGVSQSPSNKVTEKGKDVELRCDPISGHTALYWYRQSLGQGLEFLIYFQGNSAPDKSGLPSDRFSAERTGGSVSTLTIQRTQQEDSAVYLCASSLGWGLNSPLHFGNGTRLTVT.